This T cell receptor (beta chain) was identified during a study of tumor-infiltrating lymphocytes in primary liver carcinoma. This CDR3 has 18 amino acids. Germline V lookup: CDR1 MGHRA, CDR2 YSYEKL. Losses at the gene ends were 2 bases for V and 5 bases for J; bases not matched to a gene: 10. TCR beta cDNA was made from approximately 540 ng total RNA with a constant-region primer. Three rounds of nested multiplex PCR with slightly modified ARM-PCR produced TCR beta libraries. Use of TRBV1-TRBV30 forward primers with a C-beta reverse primer characterized the first two PCR rounds, which lasted about 10 cycles each. One entry per CDR3 protein results from TCRdb running MiXCR on the multiplex PCR reads. Of around 70,000 distinct CDR3 sequences in the sample, over 60% were seen once. This clonotype was counted ten times or more. The study co-extracted DNA and RNA from about 20-30 mg of unsorted bulk tissue.

The sample comprised liver tumor tissue from sampling region 4. Subset of the sample: tumor region T4, right-lateral pole. This chain uses TRBV4-1 with TRBJ2-3; TRBD2 matches 13 bases. The receptor was derived from a man aged 40-49 years with primary liver carcinoma and hepatitis B virus infection. The CDR3 is CASSQIELAGGPGDTQYF. DNA of the CDR3: TGCGCCAGCAGCCAAATCGAACTAGCGGGAGGGCCAGGAGATACGCAGTATTTT.